The 30 T cell receptor beta chains below come from one sample, sequenced in a study of CD8 T cells in ankylosing spondylitis. Broader study findings: A TCR beta motif of roughly eight highly homologous variants seemed to mark ankylosing spondylitis blood.

What these receptors recognize is not known. TCRdb ran MiXCR on the 5' RACE reads and lists one entry per CDR3 protein. Here the sample spans about 800,000 distinct CDR3 sequences, over 9.5% being singletons. Sample: blood, either unsorted or a sorted T cell fraction (not recorded which). The receptor set was obtained from a male donor with ankylosing spondylitis.

At least ten counts were recorded for this clonotype. The CDR3 region has the DNA TGCGCCAGCAGCTCGACCGGCAGGGGCTATAATTCACCCCTCCACTTT. Protein: CASSSTGRGYNSPLHF. V usage is TRBV5-1 and J usage is TRBJ1-6; D is perhaps TRBD1 (6 bases). Trimming cost V 3 bases and J 3 bases, with 13 bases left between them. The CDR3 runs 16 residues. CDR1 SGHRS and CDR2 YFSETQ come from the germline V gene. Based on the CDR3 plus reference TRBV5-1 and TRBJ1-6, the full variable domain is KAGVTQTPRYLIKTRGQQVTLSCSPISGHRSVSWYQQTPGQGLQFLFEYFSETQRNKGNFPGRFSGRQFSNSRSEMNVSTLELGDSALYLCASSSTGRGYNSPLHFGNGTRLTVT.

J is TRBJ1-1 and V is TRBV27; D call uncertain. From germline, CDR1 is MNHEY and CDR2 SMNVEV (reference sequence). This CDR3 contains 16 residues. V was cut by 1 base and J by 2 bases, with 14 bases left in between. CDR3 region: CASSLYIVGGNTEAFF. As DNA, the CDR3 is TGTGCCAGCAGTTTATATATTGTGGGAGGAAACACTGAAGCTTTCTTT.

The chain has TRBV5-1 and TRBJ2-7; TRBD2 is a possible D gene (7 bases). This CDR3 has 18 amino acids. Trimming shortened V by 0 bases and J by 0 bases, and 19 bases separated the two germline ends. Germline CDR1 is SGHRS and CDR2 is YFSETQ. In DNA, the CDR3 is TGCGCCAGCAGCTTGGCCCCAACGAGGGGGGGAAGCTCCTACGAGCAGTACTTC. It is translated as CASSLAPTRGGSSYEQYF.

This clonotype was recorded at least ten times. The chain links TRBV7-9 to TRBJ1-1; D gene unclear. This CDR3 comprises 13 residues. Germline values: CDR1 SEHNR, CDR2 FQNEAQ (reference sequence). The V gene lost 3 bases and the J gene lost 5 bases, with 10 bases spanning the gap. The CDR3: CASSFVESTEAFF. The CDR3 DNA follows: TGTGCCAGCAGCTTTGTGGAAAGTACTGAAGCTTTCTTT.

The table lists this clonotype with many counts. J is TRBJ2-5 and V is TRBV4-2; D is uncertain. V lost 4 bases to trimming and J lost 0 bases, with 12 bases between them. The CDR3 has 15 amino acids. CDR1 LGHNA and CDR2 YNFKEQ come from the germline V gene. In DNA, the CDR3 is TGTGCCAGCAGCCGCTGGGCTACGAACCAAGAGACCCAGTACTTC. It is translated as CASSRWATNQETQYF.

V is TRBV2 and J is TRBJ2-6; D is undetermined. Germline CDR1 and CDR2: SNHLY and FYNNEI. The CDR3 length is 18 residues. Trimming pared 8 bases from V and 1 base from J, leaving 21 bases between. CDR3 protein: CASQRKADLPSGANVLTF. The CDR3 DNA reads as TGTGCCAGCCAAAGGAAGGCAGATCTACCGTCTGGGGCCAACGTCCTGACTTTC.

This clonotype has at least ten counts. The V call is TRBV5-1, the J call TRBJ2-1; TRBD2 matches 8 bases. Germline values: CDR1 SGHRS, CDR2 YFSETQ. This CDR3 comprises 14 residues. The junction had 4 bases not matched to a gene; V was cut back by 4 bases and J by 4 bases. The CDR3 spells CASSVLAGYNEQFF. The CDR3 bases are TGCGCCAGCAGCGTGCTAGCGGGTTACAATGAGCAGTTCTTC.

In DNA, the CDR3 is TGTGCCAGCAGCCTGGAGGGGGGTCGGGGAGATACGCAGTATTTT. Its translation is CASSLEGGRGDTQYF. The chain couples TRBV7-3 to TRBJ2-3; the D call may be TRBD1 or TRBD2 (6 bases each). Trimming left V 5 bases short and J 5 bases short, with 17 bases between. The V gene's germline CDR1 is SGHTA and CDR2 FQGTGA. This CDR3 has 15 amino acids.

The genes are TRBV10-3 and TRBJ1-6; no firm D call. V was shortened by 3 bases and J by 6 bases, with 12 bases between the two germline ends. CDR1 and CDR2 (germline): ENHRY, SYGVKD. The CDR3 runs to 15 residues. CDR3 nucleotide sequence: TGTGCCATCAGTGAATTAGCAATCCCTAATTCACCCCTCCACTTT. The encoded protein is CAISELAIPNSPLHF.

The chain has TRBV6-1 and TRBJ1-2, with 7 bases lining up with TRBD1. The CDR3 is 16 residues long. Germline V gene lookup returns CDR1 MNHNS and CDR2 SASEGT. With 7 bases clipped from V and 6 bases from J, the junction kept 17 bases outside the gene matches. The CDR3 DNA is TGTGCCAGCACCACACACCAGGGGGGGACCTGGGATGGCTACACCTTC. The encoded protein is CASTTHQGGTWDGYTF.

This clonotype was picked up a small number of times. The chain couples TRBV7-2 to TRBJ1-2; D possibly corresponds to TRBD1 (5 bases). The CDR3 is 12 amino acids. The germline CDR1 and CDR2 sequences are SGHTA and FQGNSA. V lost 10 bases and J 3 bases, leaving 12 bases between the germline ends. CDR3 amino acids: CATVGDYYGYTF. The CDR3 nucleotides are TGTGCCACCGTGGGGGATTACTATGGCTACACCTTC.

This clonotype came up a few times. The chain links TRBV11-2 to TRBJ2-7, with TRBD2 matching 14 bases. The CDR3 has 18 residues. V shed 1 base and J 5 bases; nucleotides not matched to a gene: 10. Germline V gene data show CDR1 as SGHAT and CDR2 as FQNNGV. The CDR3 DNA sequence: TGTGCCAGCAGCTTAGTAAGCTCCGGGACTAGCGGGAGAGACGAGCAGTACTTC. Amino acid sequence: CASSLVSSGTSGRDEQYF.

This chain uses TRBV7-2 with TRBJ2-2, with D maybe TRBD2 (5 bases). Germline V gene lookup returns CDR1 SGHTA and CDR2 FQGNSA. Deletions cut 7 bases from V and 5 bases from J, with 14 bases between. The CDR3 is 14 residues long. DNA of the CDR3: TGTGCCAGCAAAAGGGAGTATGGGACCGGGGAGCTGTTTTTT. This sequence encodes CASKREYGTGELFF.

In this sample, this clonotype turned up a few times. The V call is TRBV5-1, the J call TRBJ2-3; D not resolved. Germline CDR1 reads SGHRS; CDR2 reads YFSETQ. The CDR3 spans 15 residues. With 0 bases removed from V and 2 bases from J, the gap between germline ends came to 10 bases. For the CDR3, the DNA is TGCGCCAGCAGCTTGGAACAACCATACACAGATACGCAGTATTTT. Translated, it gives CASSLEQPYTDTQYF.

This clonotype was found a few times. The chain uses TRBV20-1 and TRBJ2-7, with D possibly being TRBD2 (5 bases). CDR1 is DFQATT, CDR2 SNEGSKA, per germline (reference sequence). The CDR3 runs 15 residues. V was pared by 5 bases and J by 1 base, with 18 bases between. CDR3 DNA sequence: TGCAGTGCTGTCGCCTTTGGCGGGCCTTCCTACGAGCAGTACTTC. This translates into CSAVAFGGPSYEQYF.

This chain links TRBV5-1 with TRBJ1-4; D is ambiguous. CDR1 and CDR2 (germline): SGHRS, YFSETQ. V was pared by 0 bases and J by 0 bases, with 9 bases between. The CDR3 has 16 residues. In nucleotides, the CDR3 is TGCGCCAGCAGCTTGGTCGGCAGATCAACTAATGAAAAACTGTTTTTT. Encoded protein: CASSLVGRSTNEKLFF.

The chain couples TRBV7-9 to TRBJ2-7, with D tentatively TRBD2 (5 bases). The CDR3 totals 13 residues. V was trimmed by 5 bases and J by 3 bases, leaving 11 bases between them. The germline V gene encodes CDR1 SEHNR and CDR2 FQNEAQ (reference sequence). The CDR3 bases are TGTGCCAGCAGCGCTGGACTCCTCTACGAGCAGTACTTC. It encodes CASSAGLLYEQYF.

The chain joins TRBV6-1 to TRBJ2-7; perhaps TRBD1 as D (5 bases). CDR3 length: 12 amino acids. Germline assignment: CDR1 MNHNS and CDR2 SASEGT. Trimming shortened V by 6 bases and J by 7 bases, and 13 bases separated the two germline ends. CDR3 amino acids: CASRYRTQEQYF. The DNA for the CDR3 is TGTGCCAGCAGATACAGGACCCAGGAGCAGTACTTC.

The chain combines TRBV7-3 with TRBJ1-1, with D perhaps matching TRBD1 (5 bases). The CDR3 consists of 14 residues. The V end lost 4 bases, the J end lost 4 bases, and 13 bases lay between the germline ends. Germline V CDR1 and CDR2: SGHTA, FQGTGA. DNA for the CDR3: TGTGCCAGCAGCTCGACAGCATTAGCCACTGAAGCTTTCTTT. It is translated as CASSSTALATEAFF.

This clonotype showed up many times. V is TRBV20-1 and J is TRBJ2-1; maybe TRBD2 (5 bases). The CDR3 has 12 amino acids. Germline assignment: CDR1 DFQATT and CDR2 SNEGSKA (reference sequence). V shed 1 base and J shed 6 bases, with 7 bases lying between them. CDR3 residues: CSARVGGNEQFF. CDR3 sequence (DNA): TGCAGTGCTAGAGTAGGAGGCAATGAGCAGTTCTTC.

This clonotype was detected a few times. The chain employs TRBV28 and TRBJ2-3; D ambiguous. The CDR3 extends over 15 amino acids. CDR1 is MDHEN and CDR2 is SYDVKM in the germline V gene. Trimming took 3 bases from V and 0 from J, leaving 10 bases between them. The CDR3 DNA is TGTGCCAGCAGTTTGGTTGGGTTCAGCACAGATACGCAGTATTTT. Its translation is CASSLVGFSTDTQYF.

This clonotype has a handful of counts. The gene calls are TRBV29-1 and TRBJ2-3, with D possibly being TRBD1 (5 bases). V lost 5 bases, J lost 2 bases, and 8 bases lay in between. CDR1 and CDR2 from the germline V gene are SQVTM and ANQGSEA. The CDR3 has 12 residues. As DNA, the CDR3 is TGCAGCGTTTCACAGGTCACAGATACGCAGTATTTT. It yields the protein CSVSQVTDTQYF.

This clonotype was detected a few times. J is TRBJ2-5 and V is TRBV6-5, with TRBD1 as a possible D gene (6 bases). Germline assignment: CDR1 MNHEY and CDR2 SVGAGI. The CDR3 runs to 15 residues. V lost 2 bases and J lost 2, with 12 bases in between. The CDR3 region is CASSYRGGPQETQYF. In DNA form, the CDR3 reads TGTGCCAGCAGTTACCGAGGGGGACCGCAAGAGACCCAGTACTTC.

Only a few counts were recorded for this clonotype. The chain combines TRBV28 with TRBJ2-2; a weak D match, TRBD1 (5 bases). Germline lookup yields CDR1 MDHEN and CDR2 SYDVKM. This CDR3 has 17 residues. V was shortened by 3 bases and J by 4 bases, with 18 bases between the two germline ends. The DNA for the CDR3 is TGTGCCAGCAGTTTTACGTTCATTGGACACCGCACCGGGGAGCTGTTTTTT. This codes for CASSFTFIGHRTGELFF. The full variable domain, rest sourced from reference TRBV28 and TRBJ2-2, is DVKVTQSSRYLVKRTGEKVFLECVQDMDHENMFWYRQDPGLGLRLIYFSYDVKMKEKGDIPEGYSVSREKKERFSLILESASTNQTSMYLCASSFTFIGHRTGELFFGEGSRLTVL.

CDR3 nucleotide sequence: TGTGCCAGCAGTCGGGACTTAGCGACCTACGAGCAGTACTTC. This encodes CASSRDLATYEQYF. The chain uses TRBV6-2 or TRBV6-3 and TRBJ2-7, with a tentative D call TRBD2 (6 bases). The CDR3 length is 14 residues. Deletions cut 5 bases from V and 2 bases from J, with 13 bases between. Germline CDR1 reads MNHEY; CDR2 reads SVGEGT.

This clonotype was counted between two and nine times. V is TRBV20-1 and J is TRBJ1-1, with 8 bases that match TRBD1. The CDR3 is made up of 14 amino acids. Trimming took 3 bases from V and 4 from J; bases not matched to a gene: 7. Germline V CDR1 and CDR2: DFQATT, SNEGSKA (reference sequence). This chain's CDR3 is CSARGLDRVTEAFF. In nucleotides, the CDR3 is TGCAGTGCTAGGGGGTTGGACAGGGTCACTGAAGCTTTCTTT.

The table lists this clonotype with a few counts. The rearrangement links TRBV4-3 to TRBJ1-2; D not resolved. Between the trimmed V and J ends, which lost 4 bases and 13 bases, there was a span of 16 bases. The V gene's germline CDR1 is LGHNA and CDR2 YSLEER. This CDR3 comprises 12 residues. Written as DNA, the CDR3 is TGCGCCAGCAGCCGTAAAGGGCTATCAGTCACCTTC. The encoded protein is CASSRKGLSVTF.

This clonotype was seen a handful of times. This chain joins TRBV28 and TRBJ1-5; D gene ambiguous. Germline values: CDR1 MDHEN, CDR2 SYDVKM. Trimming left V 8 bases short and J 1 base short, with 12 bases between. The length of the CDR3 is 14 residues. The CDR3 protein is CASVTHLSNQPQHF. The CDR3 bases are TGTGCCAGCGTCACACACCTAAGCAATCAGCCCCAGCATTTT.

This clonotype was seen a few times. The chain has TRBV10-3 and TRBJ2-7; D uncertain. Deletions cut 2 bases from V and 3 bases from J, with 5 bases between. The CDR3 length is 12 residues. Germline lookup yields CDR1 ENHRY and CDR2 SYGVKD. Written as DNA, the CDR3 is TGTGCCATCAGTGAGGAATTCTACGAGCAGTACTTC. It specifies CAISEEFYEQYF.

This clonotype was observed at least ten times. V is TRBV20-1 and J is TRBJ2-5; D remains ambiguous. The V gene lost 5 bases and the J gene lost 5 bases, with 9 bases spanning the gap. CDR1 is DFQATT and CDR2 is SNEGSKA in the germline V gene (reference sequence). The CDR3 loop spans 11 amino acids. In DNA, the CDR3 is TGCAGTGCTCAAGTAGGGGAGACCCAGTACTTC. This codes for CSAQVGETQYF.